One and the same sample provided the 16 T cell receptor beta chains below, sequenced in a study of vaccination and CD4 T cells after COVID-19. For these receptors, no antigen is known. Treatment specified: approximately nine-day PBMC culture with coronavirus spike peptide pools or control peptides (ViraFEST assay). At the Johns Hopkins FTIC core, DNA taken from cultured CD4+ T cells was sequenced by way of the Oncomine TCR Beta short-read assay. TCRdb recomputed calls from the PCR reads with MiXCR, one row per CDR3 protein. The table has 3,500 to 4,000 distinct CDR3 sequences, under 50% seen once; the top ten hold roughly 30%. Sequencing was done on a sample of CD4+ T cells from blood, cultured in vitro. These receptors were collected from a human donor who had recovered from COVID-19.

The chain joins TRBV5-1 to TRBJ1-1; the match to TRBD1 covers 7 bases. Germline V CDR1 and CDR2: SGHRS, YFSETQ. The junction had 4 bases not matched to a gene; V was cut back by 4 bases and J by 4 bases. The CDR3 is 13 amino acids. This CDR3 is CASSLQGFTEAFF. Written as DNA, the CDR3 is TGCGCCAGCAGCCTACAGGGGTTCACTGAAGCTTTCTTT.

Only a few counts were recorded for this clonotype. The chain carries TRBV2 and TRBJ1-5; the D gene is possibly TRBD1 (5 bases). The CDR3 spans 14 residues. The germline V gene has CDR1 SNHLY and CDR2 FYNNEI. Trimming cost V 4 bases and J 7 bases, with 14 bases left between them. The CDR3 loop is CASSGEIQVQPQHF. The CDR3 nucleotides read TGTGCCAGCAGTGGCGAGATACAGGTCCAGCCCCAGCATTTT.

This clonotype was found a few times. J is TRBJ1-1 and V is TRBV20-1; unclear D gene. This CDR3 contains 13 residues. Germline V CDR1 and CDR2: DFQATT, SNEGSKA (reference sequence). Trimming shortened V by 0 bases and J by 3 bases, and 8 bases separated the two germline ends. The CDR3 DNA is TGCAGTGCTAGAGAGGGGTTTGACACTGAAGCTTTCTTT. Amino acids: CSAREGFDTEAFF.

The J gene is TRBJ2-3, the V gene TRBV30; possibly TRBD1 or TRBD2 for D (5 bases each). Trimming took 3 bases from V and 2 from J, leaving 18 bases between them. Germline V CDR1 and CDR2: GTSNPN, SVGIG (reference sequence). The CDR3 extends over 16 amino acids. The CDR3 region is CAWRSYSFGATDTQYF. The CDR3 DNA reads as TGTGCCTGGAGATCATACTCCTTCGGGGCCACAGATACGCAGTATTTT.

Only a few counts were recorded for this clonotype. This chain uses TRBV15 with TRBJ2-5; 7 nucleotides align to TRBD2. The germline V gene has CDR1 LNHNV and CDR2 YYDKDF (reference sequence). The V gene end was trimmed by 5 bases and the J gene end by 2 bases; junction bases not matched to a gene: 5. This CDR3 has 14 residues. CDR3 loop: CATSGDYTQETQYF. In DNA form, the CDR3 reads TGTGCCACCAGCGGGGACTATACTCAAGAGACCCAGTACTTC.

The genes are TRBV29-1 and TRBJ2-1; 7 nucleotides match TRBD2. CDR3 size: 12 residues. The germline V gene has CDR1 SQVTM and CDR2 ANQGSEA. The V and J ends lost 7 bases and 3 bases, in that order; junction bases with no gene match: 3. CDR3 loop: CSAWDYYNEQFF. DNA for the CDR3: TGCAGCGCCTGGGACTACTACAATGAGCAGTTCTTC.

V gene TRBV20-1 combines with J gene TRBJ1-5; D remains ambiguous. This CDR3 contains 16 residues. Germline CDR1 reads DFQATT; CDR2 reads SNEGSKA (reference sequence). The V and J ends lost 6 bases and 2 bases respectively, with 20 bases between them. The CDR3 region is CSAGGESSFGNQPQHF. CDR3 DNA: TGCAGTGCCGGTGGGGAGTCCTCCTTTGGCAATCAGCCCCAGCATTTT.

This clonotype was observed a handful of times. Written as DNA, the CDR3 is TGCAGTGCTAAGGTTGGATGGACGGGTAGCACAGATACGCAGTATTTT. It yields the protein CSAKVGWTGSTDTQYF. The V call is TRBV20-1, the J call TRBJ2-3; D not resolved. This CDR3 contains 16 residues. From germline, CDR1 is DFQATT and CDR2 SNEGSKA (reference sequence). With 4 bases removed from V and 0 bases from J, the gap between germline ends came to 17 bases.

V usage is TRBV30 and J usage is TRBJ2-3; tentatively, D is TRBD2 (5 bases). V lost 5 bases and J 4 bases, leaving 19 bases between the germline ends. This CDR3 is 15 amino acids long. Germline assignment: CDR1 GTSNPN and CDR2 SVGIG (reference sequence). CDR3 bases: TGTGCCTGGGGGAGACTGACGCCGAACGCAGATACGCAGTATTTT. Translating gives CAWGRLTPNADTQYF.

V usage is TRBV2 and J usage is TRBJ2-3, with D perhaps given as TRBD1 or TRBD2 (5 bases each). CDR1 is SNHLY, CDR2 FYNNEI, per germline. V was pared by 7 bases and J by 1 base, with 15 bases between. The CDR3 runs 15 residues. As DNA, the CDR3 is TGTGCCAGCATGGGGGAAAGGTCCGGCACAGATACGCAGTATTTT. Translating it yields CASMGERSGTDTQYF.

The chain uses TRBV4-2 and TRBJ2-7, with TRBD2 as a possible D gene (5 bases). The CDR3 runs 15 residues. V lost 4 bases and J lost 1, with 14 bases in between. Germline lookup yields CDR1 LGHNA and CDR2 YNFKEQ. The chain's CDR3 is CASSPTRVVSYEQYF. CDR3 coding DNA: TGTGCCAGCAGCCCCACGAGGGTTGTATCCTACGAGCAGTACTTC.

The chain recombines TRBV19 with TRBJ2-7; D perhaps matches TRBD1 (6 bases). Germline-derived CDR1 and CDR2 are LNHDA and SQIVND (reference sequence). The CDR3 sequence is 16 residues long. Trimming removed 0 bases from V and 5 bases from J, with 17 bases in between. The CDR3 DNA is TGTGCCAGTAGTATAGAAGGCTTCGAGGGGGTAGACGAGCAGTACTTC. As protein: CASSIEGFEGVDEQYF.

The chain employs TRBV5-4 and TRBJ2-5; no clear D gene. V gave up 4 bases and J gave up 2 bases, with 3 bases separating them. The germline V gene has CDR1 SGHNT and CDR2 YYREEE (reference sequence). The CDR3 extends over 11 amino acids. In DNA form, the CDR3 reads TGTGCCAGCAGCGAACAAGAGACCCAGTACTTC. It is translated as CASSEQETQYF.

The V and J genes are TRBV18 and TRBJ1-2; the match to TRBD1 covers 9 bases. The V segment lost 2 bases and the J segment 3 bases; nucleotides outside the gene matches: 7. CDR3 size: 16 residues. Germline CDR1 reads KGHSH; CDR2 reads LQKENI. Here the CDR3 reads CASSPGGQGSDYGYTF. The DNA of the CDR3 is TGTGCCAGCTCACCAGGTGGACAGGGGTCTGACTATGGCTACACCTTC.

In its sample, this clonotype ranks as medium-sized. The chain couples TRBV20-1 to TRBJ1-6, with D unresolved. Germline V gene lookup returns CDR1 DFQATT and CDR2 SNEGSKA (reference sequence). The CDR3 totals 12 residues. V gave up 5 bases and J gave up 13 bases, with 15 bases separating them. The CDR3 DNA reads TGCAGTGCTTCTCACATAATTCACCCCCTCCACTTT. As protein: CSASHIIHPLHF.

J is TRBJ1-2 and V is TRBV6-5; D gene unclear. V lost 2 bases, J lost 3 bases, and 13 bases lay in between. This CDR3 has 15 amino acids. CDR1 MNHEY and CDR2 SVGAGI come from the germline V gene. Written as DNA, the CDR3 is TGTGCCAGCAGTTACGGGCGGCAAGGAGACTATGGCTACACCTTC. Translated, it gives CASSYGRQGDYGYTF.